This T cell receptor beta chain was sequenced for a study of a mutant IDH1 vaccine in newly diagnosed glioma (dated by TCRdb to the early 2020s). As for the study more broadly: Vaccination was initiated 4-6 weeks after radiotherapy alone, or concurrently with temozolomide cycles in the chemotherapy-containing groups. Longitudinal TCRB deep sequencing was done for 20 to 25 treated patients, wherever samples were available for exploratory analyses. Of the approximately 30 treated patients, about 62% were male and about 40% were female, and a mean age of approximately 40 years was recorded. Peripheral blood was collected at six visits: V03 (baseline), V05, V07, V10, V12 and V13. Before enrollment, most patients had been given radiochemotherapy with temozolomide as standard therapy, while the rest had received either radiotherapy alone or temozolomide alone. The week-35 safety follow-up was designated visit V12, and the week-47 end of study was designated visit V13.

On the study overall, not on this receptor specifically: Pseudoprogression seemed to be unrelated to changes in the top peripheral T cell clonotypes found by TCRB sequencing. Immune responses induced by the vaccine were seen in 93.3% of patients across multiple MHC alleles. According to the authors, sample limitations meant that analyses of patient blood samples could not be reproduced. Selection of PBMC samples for TCRB deep sequencing was based on availability.

Receptors were amplified or captured by the immunoSEQ multiplex PCR assay. Rearranged TCR beta chain sequences were amplified using the hsTCRB Kit according to the manufacturer's protocol. TCRB libraries were sequenced on an Illumina MiSeq. The study's own analysis went as follows. The kit vendor's proprietary platform handled demultiplexing, trimming and gene mapping. TCRdb holds this immuneACCESS table with in-frame rearrangements only. Some clones are missing; in checked studies, unresolved V genes explain under half, and the rest has no known cause. That table furnishes V, J and clone size, whereas the DNA furnished D and trimming. This sample has some 40,000 clones in its table, and about 81% of those were observed once. Nearly 9% of the sample is held by the ten biggest clonotypes. V is cut by 7 bases and J by 8 bases, and the space between the germline ends is 18 bases. Measured from the cysteine to the phenylalanine, the CDR3 is 14 residues long. The CDR3 DNA has 42 bases and is translated from base 1. The germline V gene supplies CDR1 MNHNS and CDR2 SASEGT.

About this clone itself: The clone's antigen remains unknown. The sample holds no much larger clone one base away, and base qualities are not on file.

The time point label of this sample denotes: week 47, end of study. Every vaccine dose consisted of 300 ug of a 20-mer mutant IDH1 peptide in Montanide, administered subcutaneously together with topical imiquimod. Patients received eight vaccinations in weeks 1, 3, 5, 7, 11, 15, 19 and 23, corresponding to visits V03 through V10. Donors had newly diagnosed WHO grade 3 or 4 IDH1-mutant astrocytomas with loss of nuclear ATRX. The samples were drawn from NOA16, a multicentre, single-arm, open-label phase I trial in Germany that tested a mutant IDH1 peptide vaccine in humans for the first time. Genomic DNA for TCRB sequencing was extracted from EDTA blood using the DNeasy Blood and Tissue Kit.

This chain joins TRBV6-1 to TRBJ2-1; the D gene is perhaps TRBD2, from 6 matching bases. This receptor was taken from a man aged 40-49 years with glioma. Sequenced here: PBMCs, sampled from a glioma patient whose treatment included an IDH1 peptide vaccine. The DNA sequence reads TGTGCCAGCACCGCGAGGACTAACCCTCATGAGCAGTTCTTC. It codes for CASTARTNPHEQFF.